The rows below give T cell receptor beta chains drawn from one sample of a study of T cell responses to AZD1222 COVID-19 vaccine. Method: immunoSEQ multiplex PCR; TCRdb's copy keeps in-frame clones and lacks some. The sample holds 110,000 to 150,000 clones; approximately 83% are singletons and the top ten take under 9.5%. Sequencing was performed on peripheral blood, taken on day 0 of AZD1222 vaccination. The source is an adult in good health. The CDR3 runs from the conserved cysteine through the conserved F or W. Some rows mark clone size as missing; the rest say once, few, many or name a class of expanded clone.

TRBJ1-3,few,TRBV3-1/TRBV3-2,CASSQTGSSPAFGNTIYF
TRBJ2-1,-,TRBV6-4,CASSLAGAYGEQFF
TRBJ2-5,-,TRBV5-1,CASSLSPLAMVETQYF
TRBJ1-4,-,TRBV5-1,CASSRPGTGNEKLFF
TRBJ1-1,-,TRBV4-1,CASSPIGRENTEAFF
TRBJ2-3,-,TRBV29-1,CSVVGGTGGEADTQYF
TRBJ1-2,-,TRBV7-6,CASSLGQRYGYTF
TRBJ2-5,-,TRBV30,CAWSEQREGGTQYF
TRBJ1-2,-,TRBV6-5,CASTRVKESGYTF
TRBJ2-3,-,TRBV3-1/TRBV3-2,CASRPYREDTQYF
TRBJ2-7,-,TRBV28,CASSFGPYEQYF
TRBJ2-7,-,TRBV6-5,CASSYLTAYEQYF
TRBJ1-6,-,TRBV4-1,CASSQPGGSSPLHF
TRBJ2-2,-,TRBV9,CASSTQYGGELFF
TRBJ2-1,-,TRBV30,CAWNNMGRAHNEQFF
TRBJ1-4,-,TRBV19,CASTDSWGSYEKLFF
TRBJ1-1,-,TRBV3-1/TRBV3-2,CASSQDLWDRGHSDTEAFF
TRBJ2-3,-,TRBV19,CASRGGTGGADTQYF
TRBJ1-2,-,TRBV30,CAWSVEATYGYTF
TRBJ2-4,-,TRBV2,CASSEYQWGKNIQYF